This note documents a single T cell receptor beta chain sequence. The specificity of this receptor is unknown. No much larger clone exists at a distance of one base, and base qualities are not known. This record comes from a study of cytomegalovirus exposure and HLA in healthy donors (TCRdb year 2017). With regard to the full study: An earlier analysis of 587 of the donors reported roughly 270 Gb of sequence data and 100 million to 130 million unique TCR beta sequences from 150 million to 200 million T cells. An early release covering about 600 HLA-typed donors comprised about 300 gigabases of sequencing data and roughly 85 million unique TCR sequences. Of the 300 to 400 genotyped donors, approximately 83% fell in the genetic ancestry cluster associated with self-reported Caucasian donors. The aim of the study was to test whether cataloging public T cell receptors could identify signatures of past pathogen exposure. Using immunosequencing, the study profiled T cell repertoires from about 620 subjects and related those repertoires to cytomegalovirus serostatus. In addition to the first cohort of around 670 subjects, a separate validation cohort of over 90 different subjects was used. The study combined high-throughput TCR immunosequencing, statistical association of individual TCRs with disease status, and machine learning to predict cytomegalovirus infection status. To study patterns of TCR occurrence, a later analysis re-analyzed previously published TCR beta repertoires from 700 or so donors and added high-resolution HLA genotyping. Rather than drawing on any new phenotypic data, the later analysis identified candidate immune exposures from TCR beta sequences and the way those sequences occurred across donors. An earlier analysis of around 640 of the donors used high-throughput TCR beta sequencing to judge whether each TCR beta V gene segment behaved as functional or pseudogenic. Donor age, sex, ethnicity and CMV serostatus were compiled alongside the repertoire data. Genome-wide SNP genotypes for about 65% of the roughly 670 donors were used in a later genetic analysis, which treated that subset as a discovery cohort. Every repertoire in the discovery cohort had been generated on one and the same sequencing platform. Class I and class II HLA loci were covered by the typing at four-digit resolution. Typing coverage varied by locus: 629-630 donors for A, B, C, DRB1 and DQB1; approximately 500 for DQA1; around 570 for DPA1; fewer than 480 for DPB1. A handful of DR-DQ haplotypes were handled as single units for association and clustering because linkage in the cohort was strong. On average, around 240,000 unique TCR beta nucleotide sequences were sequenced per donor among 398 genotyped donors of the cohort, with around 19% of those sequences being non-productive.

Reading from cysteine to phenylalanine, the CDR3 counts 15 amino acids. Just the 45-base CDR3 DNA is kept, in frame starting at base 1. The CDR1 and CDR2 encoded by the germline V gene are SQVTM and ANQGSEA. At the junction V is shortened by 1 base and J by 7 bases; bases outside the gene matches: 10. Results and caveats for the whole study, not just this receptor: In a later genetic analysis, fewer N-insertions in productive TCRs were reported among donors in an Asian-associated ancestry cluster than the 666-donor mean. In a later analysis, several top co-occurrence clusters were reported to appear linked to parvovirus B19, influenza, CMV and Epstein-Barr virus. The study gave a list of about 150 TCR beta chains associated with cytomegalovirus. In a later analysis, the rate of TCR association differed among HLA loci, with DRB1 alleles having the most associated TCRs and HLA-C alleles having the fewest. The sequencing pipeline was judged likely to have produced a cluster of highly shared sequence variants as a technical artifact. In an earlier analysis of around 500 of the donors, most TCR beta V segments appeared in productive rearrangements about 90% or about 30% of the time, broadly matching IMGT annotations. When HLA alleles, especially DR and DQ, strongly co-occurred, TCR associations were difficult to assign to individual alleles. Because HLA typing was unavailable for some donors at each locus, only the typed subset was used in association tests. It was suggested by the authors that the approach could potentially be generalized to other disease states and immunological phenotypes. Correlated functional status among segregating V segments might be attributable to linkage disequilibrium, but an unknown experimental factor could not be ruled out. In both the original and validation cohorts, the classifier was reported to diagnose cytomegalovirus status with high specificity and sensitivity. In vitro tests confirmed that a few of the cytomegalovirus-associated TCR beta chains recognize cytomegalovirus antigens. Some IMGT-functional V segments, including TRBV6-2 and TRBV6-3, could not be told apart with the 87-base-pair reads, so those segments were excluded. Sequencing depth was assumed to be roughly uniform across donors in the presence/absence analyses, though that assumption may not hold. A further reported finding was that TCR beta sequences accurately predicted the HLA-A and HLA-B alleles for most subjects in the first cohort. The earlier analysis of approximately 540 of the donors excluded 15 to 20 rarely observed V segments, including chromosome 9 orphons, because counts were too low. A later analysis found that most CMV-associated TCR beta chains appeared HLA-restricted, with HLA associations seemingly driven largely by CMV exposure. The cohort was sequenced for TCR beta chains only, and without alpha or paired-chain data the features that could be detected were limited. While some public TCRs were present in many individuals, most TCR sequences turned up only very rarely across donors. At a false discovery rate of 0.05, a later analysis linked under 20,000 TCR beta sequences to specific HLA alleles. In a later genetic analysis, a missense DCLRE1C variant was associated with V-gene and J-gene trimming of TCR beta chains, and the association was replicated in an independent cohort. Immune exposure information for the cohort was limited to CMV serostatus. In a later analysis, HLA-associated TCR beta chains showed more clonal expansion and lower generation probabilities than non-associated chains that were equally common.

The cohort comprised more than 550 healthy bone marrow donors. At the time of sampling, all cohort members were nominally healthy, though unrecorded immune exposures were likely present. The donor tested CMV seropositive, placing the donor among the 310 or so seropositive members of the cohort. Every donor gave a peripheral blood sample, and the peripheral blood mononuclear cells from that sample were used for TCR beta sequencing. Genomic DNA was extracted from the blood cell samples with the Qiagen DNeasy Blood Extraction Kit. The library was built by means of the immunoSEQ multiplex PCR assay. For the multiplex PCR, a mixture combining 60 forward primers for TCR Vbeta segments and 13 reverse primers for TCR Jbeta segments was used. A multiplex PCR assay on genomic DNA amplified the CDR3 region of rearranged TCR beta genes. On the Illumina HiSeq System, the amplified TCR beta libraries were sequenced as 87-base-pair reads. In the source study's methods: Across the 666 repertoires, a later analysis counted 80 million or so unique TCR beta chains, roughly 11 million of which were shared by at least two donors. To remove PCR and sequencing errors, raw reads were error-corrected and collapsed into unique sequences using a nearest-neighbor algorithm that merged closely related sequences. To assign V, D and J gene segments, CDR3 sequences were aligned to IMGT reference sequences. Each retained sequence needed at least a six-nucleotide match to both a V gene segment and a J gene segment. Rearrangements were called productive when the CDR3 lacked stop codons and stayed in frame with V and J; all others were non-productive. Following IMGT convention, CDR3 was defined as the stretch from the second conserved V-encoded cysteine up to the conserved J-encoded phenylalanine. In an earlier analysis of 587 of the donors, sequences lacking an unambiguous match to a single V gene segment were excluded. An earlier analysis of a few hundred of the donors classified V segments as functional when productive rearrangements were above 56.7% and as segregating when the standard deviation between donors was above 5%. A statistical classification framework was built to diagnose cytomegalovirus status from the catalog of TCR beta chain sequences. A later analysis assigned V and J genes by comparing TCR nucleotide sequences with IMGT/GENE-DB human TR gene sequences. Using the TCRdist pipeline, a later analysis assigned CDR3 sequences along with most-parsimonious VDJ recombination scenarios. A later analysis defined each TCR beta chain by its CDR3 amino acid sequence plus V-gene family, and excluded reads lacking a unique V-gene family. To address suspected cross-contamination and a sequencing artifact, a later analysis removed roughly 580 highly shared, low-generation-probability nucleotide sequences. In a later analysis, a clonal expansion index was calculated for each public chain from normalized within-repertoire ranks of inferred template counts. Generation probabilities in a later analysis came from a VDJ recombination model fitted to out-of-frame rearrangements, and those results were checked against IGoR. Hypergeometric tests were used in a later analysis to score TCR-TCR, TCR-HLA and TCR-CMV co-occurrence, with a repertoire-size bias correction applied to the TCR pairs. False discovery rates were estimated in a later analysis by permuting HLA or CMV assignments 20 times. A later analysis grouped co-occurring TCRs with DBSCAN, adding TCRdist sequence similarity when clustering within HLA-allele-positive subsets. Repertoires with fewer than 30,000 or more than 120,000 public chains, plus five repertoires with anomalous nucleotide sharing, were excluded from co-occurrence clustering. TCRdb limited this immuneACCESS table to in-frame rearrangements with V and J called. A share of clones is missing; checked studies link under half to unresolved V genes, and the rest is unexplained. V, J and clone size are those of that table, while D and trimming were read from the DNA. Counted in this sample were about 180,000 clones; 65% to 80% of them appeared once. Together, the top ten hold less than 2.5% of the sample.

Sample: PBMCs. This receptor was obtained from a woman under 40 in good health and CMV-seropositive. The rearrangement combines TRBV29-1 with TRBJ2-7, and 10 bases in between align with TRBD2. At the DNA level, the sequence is TGCAGCGTTGAAGCAAGGGCTAGCGGGAGAGAGGAGCAGTACTTC. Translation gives CSVEARASGREEQYF.